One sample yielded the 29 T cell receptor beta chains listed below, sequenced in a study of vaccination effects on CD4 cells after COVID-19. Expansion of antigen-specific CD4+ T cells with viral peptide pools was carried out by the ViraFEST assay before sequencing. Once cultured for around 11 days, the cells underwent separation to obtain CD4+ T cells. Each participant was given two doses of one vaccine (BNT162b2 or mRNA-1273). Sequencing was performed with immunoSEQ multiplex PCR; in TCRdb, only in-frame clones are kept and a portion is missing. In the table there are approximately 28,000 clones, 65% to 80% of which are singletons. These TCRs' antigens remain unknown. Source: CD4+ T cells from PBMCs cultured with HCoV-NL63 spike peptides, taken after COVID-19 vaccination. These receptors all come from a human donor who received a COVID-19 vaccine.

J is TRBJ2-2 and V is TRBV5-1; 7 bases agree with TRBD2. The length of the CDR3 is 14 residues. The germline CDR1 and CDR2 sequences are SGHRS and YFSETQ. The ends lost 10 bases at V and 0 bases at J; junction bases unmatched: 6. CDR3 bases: TGCGCCGCCAAAGCGGGATCGAACACCGGGGAGCTGTTTTTT. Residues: CAAKAGSNTGELFF.

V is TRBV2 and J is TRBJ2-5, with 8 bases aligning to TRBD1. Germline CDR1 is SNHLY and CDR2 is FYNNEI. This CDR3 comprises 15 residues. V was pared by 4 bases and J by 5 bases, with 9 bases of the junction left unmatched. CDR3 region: CASSADRGYGETQYF. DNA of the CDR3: TGTGCCAGCAGTGCCGACAGGGGATATGGGGAGACCCAGTACTTC.

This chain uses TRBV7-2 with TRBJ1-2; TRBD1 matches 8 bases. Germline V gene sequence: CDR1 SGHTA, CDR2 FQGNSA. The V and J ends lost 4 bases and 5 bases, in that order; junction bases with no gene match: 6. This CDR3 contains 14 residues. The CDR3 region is CASSWSGTGYGYTF. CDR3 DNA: TGTGCCAGCAGCTGGAGCGGGACAGGATATGGCTACACCTTC.

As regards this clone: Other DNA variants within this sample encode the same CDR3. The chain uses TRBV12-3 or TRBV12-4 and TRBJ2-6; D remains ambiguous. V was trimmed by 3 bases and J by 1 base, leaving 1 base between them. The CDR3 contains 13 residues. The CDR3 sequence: CASSFSGANVLTF. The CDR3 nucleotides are TGTGCCAGCAGTTTTTCTGGGGCCAACGTCCTGACTTTC.

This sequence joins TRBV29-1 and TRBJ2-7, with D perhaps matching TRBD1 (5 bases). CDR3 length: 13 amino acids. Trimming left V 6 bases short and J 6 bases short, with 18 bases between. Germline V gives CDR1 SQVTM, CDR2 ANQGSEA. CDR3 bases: TGCAGCGTAGGTTCGTGGGTAGGGGCCGAGCAGTACTTC. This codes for CSVGSWVGAEQYF.

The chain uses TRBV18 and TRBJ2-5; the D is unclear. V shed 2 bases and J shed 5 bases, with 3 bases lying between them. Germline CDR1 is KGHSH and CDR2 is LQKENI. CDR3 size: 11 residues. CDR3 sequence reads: CASSPEETQYF. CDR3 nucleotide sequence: TGTGCCAGCTCACCAGAGGAGACCCAGTACTTC. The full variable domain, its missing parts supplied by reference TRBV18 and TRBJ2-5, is NAGVMQNPRHLVRRRGQEARLRCSPMKGHSHVYWYRQLPEEGLKFMVYLQKENIIDESGMPKERFSAEFPKEGPSILRIQQVVRGDSAAYFCASSPEETQYFGPGTRLLVL.

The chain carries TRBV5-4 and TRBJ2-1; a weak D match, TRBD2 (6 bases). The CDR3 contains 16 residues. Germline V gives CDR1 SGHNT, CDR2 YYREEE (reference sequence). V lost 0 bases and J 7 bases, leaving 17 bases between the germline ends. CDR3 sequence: CASSLGEGGRFNEQFF. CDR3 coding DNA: TGTGCCAGCAGCTTGGGTGAGGGAGGAAGGTTTAATGAGCAGTTCTTC. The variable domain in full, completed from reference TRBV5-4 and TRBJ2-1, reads ETGVTQSPTHLIKTRGQQVTLRCSSQSGHNTVSWYQQALGQGPQFIFQYYREEENGRGNFPPRFSGLQFPNYSSELNVNALELDDSALYLCASSLGEGGRFNEQFFGPGTRLTVL.

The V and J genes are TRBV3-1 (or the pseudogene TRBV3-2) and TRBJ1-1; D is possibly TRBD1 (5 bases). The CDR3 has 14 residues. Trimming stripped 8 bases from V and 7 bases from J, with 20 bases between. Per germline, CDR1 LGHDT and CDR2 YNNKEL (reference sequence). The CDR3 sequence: CASCRGGEKGEAFF. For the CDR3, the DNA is TGTGCCAGCTGCCGGGGGGGGGAGAAGGGTGAAGCTTTCTTT.

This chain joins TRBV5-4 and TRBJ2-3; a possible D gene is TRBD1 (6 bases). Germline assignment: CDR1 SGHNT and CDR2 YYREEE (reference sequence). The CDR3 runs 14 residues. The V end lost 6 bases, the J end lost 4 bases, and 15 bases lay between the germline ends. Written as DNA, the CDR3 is TGTGCCAGCAACAGCAGGGGCGGACCAGATACGCAGTATTTT. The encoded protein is CASNSRGGPDTQYF.

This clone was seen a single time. CDR3 nucleotide sequence: TGTGCCAGCTCACCACAAGGGGGCCTTACGAGCAATCAGCCCCAGCATTTT. This encodes CASSPQGGLTSNQPQHF. This sequence joins TRBV18 and TRBJ1-5, with 7 bases aligning to TRBD1. J lost 1 base, V lost 1 base, and 7 bases had no gene match. The CDR3 loop spans 17 amino acids. Germline V gives CDR1 KGHSH, CDR2 LQKENI.

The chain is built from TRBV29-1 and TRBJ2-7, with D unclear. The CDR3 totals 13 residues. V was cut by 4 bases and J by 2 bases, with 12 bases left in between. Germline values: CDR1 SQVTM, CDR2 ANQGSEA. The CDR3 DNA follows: TGCAGCGTTGCGTGGACCAATACCTACGAGCAGTACTTC. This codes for CSVAWTNTYEQYF.

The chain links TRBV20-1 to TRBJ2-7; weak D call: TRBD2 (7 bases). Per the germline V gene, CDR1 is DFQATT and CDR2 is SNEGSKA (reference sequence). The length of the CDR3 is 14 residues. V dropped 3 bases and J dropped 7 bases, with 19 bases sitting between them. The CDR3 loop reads CSASKMRERGEQYF. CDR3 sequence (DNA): TGCAGTGCTAGTAAAATGCGGGAGAGGGGGGAGCAGTACTTC.

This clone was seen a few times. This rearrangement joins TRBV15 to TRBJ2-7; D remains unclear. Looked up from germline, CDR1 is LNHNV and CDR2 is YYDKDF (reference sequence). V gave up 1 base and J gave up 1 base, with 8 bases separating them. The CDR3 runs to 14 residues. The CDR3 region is CATSRGSRSYEQYF. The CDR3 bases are TGTGCCACCAGCAGAGGTTCCAGGTCCTACGAGCAGTACTTC.

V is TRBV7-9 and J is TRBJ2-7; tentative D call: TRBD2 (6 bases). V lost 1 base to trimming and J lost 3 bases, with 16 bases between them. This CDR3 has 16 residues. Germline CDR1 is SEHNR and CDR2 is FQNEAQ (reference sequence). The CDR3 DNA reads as TGTGCCAGCAGCTTAGAGGAACGACTAGTCGGCTACGAGCAGTACTTC. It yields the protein CASSLEERLVGYEQYF.

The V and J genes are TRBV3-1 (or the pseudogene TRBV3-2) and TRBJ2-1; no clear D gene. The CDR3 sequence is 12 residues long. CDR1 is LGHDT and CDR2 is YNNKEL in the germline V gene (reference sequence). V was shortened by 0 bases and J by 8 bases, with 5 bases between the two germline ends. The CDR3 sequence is CASSQDADEQFF. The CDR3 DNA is TGTGCCAGCAGCCAAGACGCCGATGAGCAGTTCTTC.

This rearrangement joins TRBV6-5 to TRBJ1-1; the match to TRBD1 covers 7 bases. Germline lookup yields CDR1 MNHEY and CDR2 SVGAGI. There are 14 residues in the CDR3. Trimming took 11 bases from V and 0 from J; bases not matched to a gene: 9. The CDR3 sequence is CAVYTGVMNTEAFF. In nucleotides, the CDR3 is TGTGCCGTATATACAGGGGTAATGAACACTGAAGCTTTCTTT.

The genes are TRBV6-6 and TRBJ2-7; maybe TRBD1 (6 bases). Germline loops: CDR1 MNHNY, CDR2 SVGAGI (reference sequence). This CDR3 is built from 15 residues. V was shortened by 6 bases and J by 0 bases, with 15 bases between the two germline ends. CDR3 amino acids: CASRPTGIPSYEQYF. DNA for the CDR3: TGTGCCAGCAGACCCACAGGGATACCCTCCTACGAGCAGTACTTC.

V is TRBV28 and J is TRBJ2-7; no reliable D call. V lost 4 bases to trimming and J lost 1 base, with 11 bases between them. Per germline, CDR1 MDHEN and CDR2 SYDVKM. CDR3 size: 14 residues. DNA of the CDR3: TGTGCCAGCAGTTCCCCCCCGCGATCCTACGAGCAGTACTTC. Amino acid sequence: CASSSPPRSYEQYF. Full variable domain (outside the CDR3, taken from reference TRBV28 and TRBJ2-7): DVKVTQSSRYLVKRTGEKVFLECVQDMDHENMFWYRQDPGLGLRLIYFSYDVKMKEKGDIPEGYSVSREKKERFSLILESASTNQTSMYLCASSSPPRSYEQYFGPGTRLTVT.

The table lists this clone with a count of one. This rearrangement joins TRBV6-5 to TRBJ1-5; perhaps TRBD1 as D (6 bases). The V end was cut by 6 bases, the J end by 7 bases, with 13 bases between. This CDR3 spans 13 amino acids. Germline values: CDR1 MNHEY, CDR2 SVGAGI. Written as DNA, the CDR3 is TGTGCCAGCAGGGAGGGAGGGGGGCAGCCCCAGCATTTT. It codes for CASREGGGQPQHF.

CDR3 amino acids: CASSLPGTGVEQYF. The CDR3 DNA reads as TGTGCCAGCAGCTTGCCCGGGACAGGGGTAGAGCAGTACTTC. This sequence joins TRBV5-4 and TRBJ2-7, with 10 nucleotides matching TRBD1. V shed 1 base, J shed 7 bases, and the junction held 5 bases outside the gene matches. Germline V gives CDR1 SGHNT, CDR2 YYREEE (reference sequence). This CDR3 region has 14 residues.

The CDR3 sequence is CASSQGTETQYF. CDR3 bases: TGTGCCAGCAGCCAGGGCACGGAGACCCAGTACTTC. This chain joins TRBV3-1 (or the pseudogene TRBV3-2) and TRBJ2-5; D not certain. This CDR3 comprises 12 residues. Germline CDR1 reads LGHDT; CDR2 reads YNNKEL (reference sequence). Trimming shortened V by 3 bases and J by 5 bases, and 7 bases separated the two germline ends.

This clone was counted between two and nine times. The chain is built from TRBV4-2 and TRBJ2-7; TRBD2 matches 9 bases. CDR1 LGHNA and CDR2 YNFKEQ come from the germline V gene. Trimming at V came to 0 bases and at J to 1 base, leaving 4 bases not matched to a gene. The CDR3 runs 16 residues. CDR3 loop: CASSQDEAGGSYEQYF. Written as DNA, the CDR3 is TGTGCCAGCAGCCAAGACGAAGCGGGAGGTTCCTACGAGCAGTACTTC.

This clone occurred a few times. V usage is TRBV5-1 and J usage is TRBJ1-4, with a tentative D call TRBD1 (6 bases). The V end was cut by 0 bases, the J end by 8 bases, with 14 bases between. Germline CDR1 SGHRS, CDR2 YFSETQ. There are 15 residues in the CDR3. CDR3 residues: CASSLASRGDEKLFF. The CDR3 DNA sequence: TGCGCCAGCAGCTTGGCCAGTAGGGGGGACGAAAAACTGTTTTTT.

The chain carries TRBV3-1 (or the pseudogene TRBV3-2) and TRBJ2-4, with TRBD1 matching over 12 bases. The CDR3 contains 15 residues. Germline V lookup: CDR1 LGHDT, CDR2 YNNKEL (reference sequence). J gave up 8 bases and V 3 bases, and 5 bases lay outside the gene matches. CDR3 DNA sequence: TGTGCCAGCAGCCAGGGACAGGGGGCTCGTTACATTCAGTACTTC. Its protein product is CASSQGQGARYIQYF.

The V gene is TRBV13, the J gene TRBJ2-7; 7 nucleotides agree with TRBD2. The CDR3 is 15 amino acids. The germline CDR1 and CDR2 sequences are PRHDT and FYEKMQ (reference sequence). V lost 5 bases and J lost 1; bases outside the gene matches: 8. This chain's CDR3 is CASSPSGGSSYEQYF. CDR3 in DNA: TGTGCCAGCAGCCCCTCGGGCGGGAGTTCCTACGAGCAGTACTTC.

Here the CDR3 reads CASSLGGGRQDTQYF. CDR3 coding DNA: TGCGCCAGCAGCTTGGGGGGCGGGAGACAAGATACGCAGTATTTT. This sequence joins TRBV5-1 and TRBJ2-3, with 7 nucleotides matching TRBD2. J was trimmed by 5 bases and V by 0 bases; bases with no gene match: 6. The CDR3 extends over 15 amino acids. CDR1 is SGHRS, CDR2 YFSETQ, per germline. The full variable domain, rest sourced from reference TRBV5-1 and TRBJ2-3, is KAGVTQTPRYLIKTRGQQVTLSCSPISGHRSVSWYQQTPGQGLQFLFEYFSETQRNKGNFPGRFSGRQFSNSRSEMNVSTLELGDSALYLCASSLGGGRQDTQYFGPGTRLTVL.

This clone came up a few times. CDR3 sequence reads: CASSLFGTADQPQHF. The CDR3 nucleotides are TGTGCCAGCAGCCTATTTGGGACAGCCGATCAGCCCCAGCATTTT. The J gene is TRBJ1-5, the V gene TRBV4-2; TRBD1 agrees at 7 bases. The J segment lost 5 bases and the V segment lost 4 bases, leaving 8 bases of the junction unmatched. Per the germline V gene, CDR1 is LGHNA and CDR2 is YNFKEQ. The CDR3 is 15 residues long.

DNA for the CDR3: TGTGCCAGCAGCTTAGTGGTCGGGTCCTACAATGAGCAGTTCTTC. This codes for CASSLVVGSYNEQFF. The chain recombines TRBV7-2 with TRBJ2-1, with unresolved D. The CDR3 sequence is 15 residues long. Per germline, CDR1 SGHTA and CDR2 FQGNSA. Trimming removed 1 base at V and 1 base at J, with 8 bases between. Full variable domain (remainder filled in from reference TRBV7-2 and TRBJ2-1): GAGVSQSPSNKVTEKGKDVELRCDPISGHTALYWYRQSLGQGLEFLIYFQGNSAPDKSGLPSDRFSAERTGGSVSTLTIQRTQQEDSAVYLCASSLVVGSYNEQFFGPGTRLTVL.

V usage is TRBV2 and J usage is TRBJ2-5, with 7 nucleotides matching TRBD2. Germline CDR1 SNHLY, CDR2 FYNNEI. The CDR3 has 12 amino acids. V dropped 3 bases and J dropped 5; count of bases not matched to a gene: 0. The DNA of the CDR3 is TGTGCCAGCAGTGAGGGAGGGGAGACCCAGTACTTC. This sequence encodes CASSEGGETQYF.